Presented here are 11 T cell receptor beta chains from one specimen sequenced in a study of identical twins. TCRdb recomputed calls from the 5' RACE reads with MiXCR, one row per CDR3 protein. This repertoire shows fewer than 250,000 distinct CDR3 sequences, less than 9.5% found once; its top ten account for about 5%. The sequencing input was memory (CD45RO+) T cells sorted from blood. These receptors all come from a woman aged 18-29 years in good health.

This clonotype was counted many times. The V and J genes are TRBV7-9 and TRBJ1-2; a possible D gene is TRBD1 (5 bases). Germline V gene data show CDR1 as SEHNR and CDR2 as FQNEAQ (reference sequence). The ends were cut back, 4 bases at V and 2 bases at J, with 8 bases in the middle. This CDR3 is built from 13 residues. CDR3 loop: CASSSSGNYGYTF. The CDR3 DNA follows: TGTGCCAGCAGCTCATCAGGGAACTATGGCTACACCTTC.

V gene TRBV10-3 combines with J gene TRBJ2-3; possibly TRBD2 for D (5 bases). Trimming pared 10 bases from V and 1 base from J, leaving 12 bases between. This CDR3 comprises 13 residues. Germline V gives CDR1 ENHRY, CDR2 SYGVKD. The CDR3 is CATLSGGTDTQYF. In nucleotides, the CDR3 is TGTGCCACCCTAAGCGGAGGCACAGATACGCAGTATTTT.

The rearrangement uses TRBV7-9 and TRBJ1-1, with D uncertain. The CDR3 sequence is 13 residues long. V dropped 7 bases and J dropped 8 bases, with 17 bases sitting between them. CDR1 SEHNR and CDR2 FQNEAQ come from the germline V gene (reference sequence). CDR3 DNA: TGTGCCAGCAACCACCAGCTGGGGATCGAAGCTTTCTTT. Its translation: CASNHQLGIEAFF.

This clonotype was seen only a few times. CDR3 in DNA: TGCGCCAGCAGCTTGTTATCCCAGGGGGCCTTACGTAGCACAGATACGCAGTATTTT. Amino acid sequence: CASSLLSQGALRSTDTQYF. V usage is TRBV5-1 and J usage is TRBJ2-3; 8 bases match TRBD1. This CDR3 is 19 amino acids long. CDR1 and CDR2 from the germline V gene are SGHRS and YFSETQ. Unmatched junction bases numbered 13, after V lost 1 base and J lost 0 bases. The whole variable domain, remainder taken from reference TRBV5-1 and TRBJ2-3, is KAGVTQTPRYLIKTRGQQVTLSCSPISGHRSVSWYQQTPGQGLQFLFEYFSETQRNKGNFPGRFSGRQFSNSRSEMNVSTLELGDSALYLCASSLLSQGALRSTDTQYFGPGTRLTVL.

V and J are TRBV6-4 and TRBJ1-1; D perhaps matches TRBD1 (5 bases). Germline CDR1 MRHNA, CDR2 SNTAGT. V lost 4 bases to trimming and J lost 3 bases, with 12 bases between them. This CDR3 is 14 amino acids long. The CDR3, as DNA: TGTGCCAGCAGTGGCAGGGATGGCGACACTGAAGCTTTCTTT. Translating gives CASSGRDGDTEAFF.

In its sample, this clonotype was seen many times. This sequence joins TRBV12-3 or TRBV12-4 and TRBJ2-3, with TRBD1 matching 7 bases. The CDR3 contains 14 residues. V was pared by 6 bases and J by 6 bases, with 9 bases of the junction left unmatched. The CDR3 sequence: CASSWTGVGDTQYF. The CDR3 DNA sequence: TGTGCCAGCAGCTGGACAGGTGTAGGGGATACGCAGTATTTT.

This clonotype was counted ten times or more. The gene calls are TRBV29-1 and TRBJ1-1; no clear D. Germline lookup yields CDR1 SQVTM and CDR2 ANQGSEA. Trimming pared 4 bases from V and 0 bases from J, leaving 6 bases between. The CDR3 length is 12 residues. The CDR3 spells CSVGRLNTEAFF. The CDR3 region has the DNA TGCAGCGTTGGCCGACTGAACACTGAAGCTTTCTTT.

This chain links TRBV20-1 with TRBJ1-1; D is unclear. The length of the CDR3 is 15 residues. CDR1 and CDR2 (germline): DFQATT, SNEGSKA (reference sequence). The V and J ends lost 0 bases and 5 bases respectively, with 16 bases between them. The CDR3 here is CSARDPGSSVTEAFF. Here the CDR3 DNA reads TGCAGTGCTAGAGATCCGGGCAGTTCGGTGACTGAAGCTTTCTTT.

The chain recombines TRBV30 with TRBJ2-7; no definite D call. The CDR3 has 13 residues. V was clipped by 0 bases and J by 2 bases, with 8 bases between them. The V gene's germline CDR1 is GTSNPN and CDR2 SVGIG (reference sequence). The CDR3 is CAWSVGVTYEQYF. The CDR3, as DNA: TGTGCCTGGAGTGTCGGCGTAACCTACGAGCAGTACTTC.

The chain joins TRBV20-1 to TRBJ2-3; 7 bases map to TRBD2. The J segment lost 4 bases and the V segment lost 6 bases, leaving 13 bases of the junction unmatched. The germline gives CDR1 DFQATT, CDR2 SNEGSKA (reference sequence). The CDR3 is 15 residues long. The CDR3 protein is CSAQPGLTFSDTQYF. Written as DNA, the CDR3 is TGCAGTGCCCAACCGGGACTAACTTTCTCAGATACGCAGTATTTT.

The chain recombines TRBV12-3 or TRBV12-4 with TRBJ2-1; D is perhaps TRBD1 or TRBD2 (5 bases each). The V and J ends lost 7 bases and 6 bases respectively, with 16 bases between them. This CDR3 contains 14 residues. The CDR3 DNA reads TGTGCCAGCATCCTTTACCGGGACGGCAATGAGCAGTTCTTC. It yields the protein CASILYRDGNEQFF.